These 15 T cell receptor beta chains share one sample of origin, sequenced in a study of T cell responses to AZD1222 COVID-19 vaccine. Data came from immunoSEQ multiplex PCR; TCRdb stores just in-frame clones and leaves some out. The repertoire holds roughly 160,000 clones, with approximately 90% as singletons. Source: peripheral blood, taken 28 days after the second AZD1222 dose. Every receptor here comes from an adult who received the AZD1222 COVID-19 vaccine.

CDR3 nucleotide sequence: TGTGCCAGCAGTGACTCGAGTCTAGCGGGGGGGAAAATTTCCTACAATGAGCAGTTCTTC. Translation gives CASSDSSLAGGKISYNEQFF. The chain links TRBV6-4 to TRBJ2-1; 12 bases match TRBD2. The CDR3 has 20 amino acids. V was pared by 0 bases and J by 1 base, with 10 bases of the junction left unmatched. Germline values: CDR1 MRHNA, CDR2 SNTAGT.

The CDR3 reads CASSIPGTARPRGYTF. The CDR3 coding sequence is TGTGCCAGTAGTATCCCCGGGACGGCCAGACCCAGGGGCTACACCTTC. The chain carries TRBV19 and TRBJ1-2, with TRBD1 as a possible D gene (5 bases). Looked up from germline, CDR1 is LNHDA and CDR2 is SQIVND (reference sequence). The CDR3 is made up of 16 amino acids. Trimming pared 3 bases from V and 8 bases from J, leaving 22 bases between.

This chain connects TRBV7-9 to TRBJ1-6; 8 nucleotides match TRBD1. The CDR3 runs to 12 residues. The germline CDR1 and CDR2 sequences are SEHNR and FQNEAQ (reference sequence). The ends lost 6 bases at V and 15 bases at J; junction bases unmatched: 7. The CDR3 is CASSQAGGHLHF. The CDR3 DNA sequence: TGTGCCAGCAGTCAAGCAGGGGGCCACCTCCACTTT.

The chain has TRBV12-3 or TRBV12-4 and TRBJ2-1; 10 positions agree with TRBD2. V was pared by 7 bases and J by 13 bases, with 7 bases of the junction left unmatched. This CDR3 has 12 residues. CDR3 residues: CASTKGTSEQFF. CDR3 DNA sequence: TGTGCCAGCACCAAAGGGACTAGCGAACAGTTCTTC.

The chain joins TRBV24-1 to TRBJ1-5, with a possible D match to TRBD1 (5 bases). Per the germline V gene, CDR1 is KGHDR and CDR2 is SFDVKD. Trimming stripped 5 bases from V and 7 bases from J, with 17 bases between. The CDR3 loop spans 15 amino acids. The CDR3 protein is CATSASRGGRQPQHF. CDR3 in DNA: TGTGCCACCAGTGCCTCCCGGGGGGGTAGACAGCCCCAGCATTTT.

The chain carries TRBV3-1 (or the pseudogene TRBV3-2) and TRBJ2-3, with 11 bases aligning to TRBD1. Germline V gene sequence: CDR1 LGHDT, CDR2 YNNKEL (reference sequence). Losses at the gene ends were 0 bases for V and 5 bases for J; bases not matched to a gene: 13. The CDR3 is 19 amino acids. CDR3 DNA sequence: TGTGCCAGCAGCCAAGATCCTGCCGTGATGGACAGGGGGCAAGATACGCAGTATTTT. Its translation: CASSQDPAVMDRGQDTQYF.

In its sample, this clone was seen once. The J gene is TRBJ1-6, the V gene TRBV4-1; D gene uncertain. This CDR3 is 17 amino acids long. V was clipped by 1 base and J by 0 bases, with 10 bases between them. Per the germline V gene, CDR1 is MGHRA and CDR2 is YSYEKL. CDR3 sequence: CASSQGFSSSYNSPLHF. The CDR3 nucleotides are TGCGCCAGCAGCCAAGGGTTTTCCAGCTCCTATAATTCACCCCTCCACTTT.

The CDR3 DNA reads TGTGCCAGCAGTTACGGTGCGGGGGGAGTCAAAAACATTCAGTACTTC. Its protein is CASSYGAGGVKNIQYF. J is TRBJ2-4 and V is TRBV6-2 or TRBV6-3; TRBD2 aligns across 8 bases. The V segment lost 2 bases and the J segment 3 bases; nucleotides outside the gene matches: 6. Germline V gene lookup returns CDR1 MNHEY and CDR2 SVGEGT. The CDR3 covers 16 residues.

The genes are TRBV6-5 and TRBJ1-1; TRBD1 agrees at 7 bases. The V gene's germline CDR1 is MNHEY and CDR2 SVGAGI. After removal of 2 bases from V and 0 bases from J, the junction contained 3 bases not matched to a gene. The CDR3 sequence is 15 residues long. CDR3 in amino acids: CASSYGQDMNTEAFF. CDR3 DNA sequence: TGTGCCAGCAGTTACGGACAGGACATGAACACTGAAGCTTTCTTT.

J is TRBJ1-1 and V is TRBV10-3; 10 bases align to TRBD1. The germline V gene encodes CDR1 ENHRY and CDR2 SYGVKD. The trim removed 3 bases at V and 4 bases at J, leaving 5 bases unmatched. This CDR3 has 15 amino acids. The DNA for the CDR3 is TGTGCCATCAGTGACCGGGACAGGGGTGGCACTGAAGCTTTCTTT. It codes for CAISDRDRGGTEAFF.

The V gene is TRBV10-3, the J gene TRBJ1-2; 7 positions agree with TRBD1. Unmatched junction bases numbered 12, after V lost 11 bases and J lost 0 bases. The CDR3 has 15 residues. Germline V gene data show CDR1 as ENHRY and CDR2 as SYGVKD. CDR3 in DNA: TGTGCCTCCAGGGGGGGACAGTCAGCTAACTATGGCTACACCTTC. It encodes CASRGGQSANYGYTF.

V and J are TRBV5-1 and TRBJ2-7; D is possibly TRBD1 (5 bases). The length of the CDR3 is 13 residues. The V and J ends lost 5 bases and 0 bases respectively, with 9 bases between them. CDR1 is SGHRS and CDR2 is YFSETQ in the germline V gene. The CDR3 DNA follows: TGCGCCAGCAGGCGGACAAACTCCTACGAGCAGTACTTC. The encoded protein is CASRRTNSYEQYF. The variable domain in full, with the rest retrieved from reference TRBV5-1 and TRBJ2-7, is KAGVTQTPRYLIKTRGQQVTLSCSPISGHRSVSWYQQTPGQGLQFLFEYFSETQRNKGNFPGRFSGRQFSNSRSEMNVSTLELGDSALYLCASRRTNSYEQYFGPGTRLTVT.

The gene calls are TRBV27 and TRBJ2-7; D is undetermined. The CDR3 is 14 amino acids. CDR1 and CDR2 (germline): MNHEY, SMNVEV (reference sequence). The germline V and J ends were trimmed by 5 bases and 3 bases, with 14 bases remaining between them. The CDR3 DNA reads TGTGCCAGCAGTCCCCGCTTAACGAACTACGAGCAGTACTTC. Translating gives CASSPRLTNYEQYF.

CDR3 bases: TGTGCCTGGATCTGGGGGATACCGAACACTGAAGCTTTCTTT. This encodes CAWIWGIPNTEAFF. The chain joins TRBV30 to TRBJ1-1; a weak D match, TRBD1 (5 bases). V lost 4 bases and J 1 base, leaving 13 bases between the germline ends. The V gene's germline CDR1 is GTSNPN and CDR2 SVGIG (reference sequence). The length of the CDR3 is 14 residues.

The V and J genes are TRBV27 and TRBJ2-1, with 10 bases aligning to TRBD1. CDR3 length equals 15 residues. Germline V lookup: CDR1 MNHEY, CDR2 SMNVEV (reference sequence). Trimming cost V 4 bases and J 7 bases; bases outside gene matches: 7. The CDR3 loop reads CASSSRQGAMNEQFF. The CDR3, as DNA: TGTGCCAGCAGTTCAAGACAGGGGGCGATGAATGAGCAGTTCTTC.